The rows below give T cell receptor beta chains drawn from one sample of a study of long-term antiretroviral therapy in people with HIV. Profiling relied on immunoSEQ multiplex PCR, and the TCRdb table lists in-frame clones only, not all of them. Counted here are about 18,000 clones, 90% to 95% occurring once; the ten biggest clones make up 9.6%. This sample comprised unsorted PBMCs, obtained 3 years after starting antiretroviral therapy. These receptors came from a man aged 45-65 years with HIV. Both conserved end residues are part of each CDR3. The D gene is left open where the match is weak. Some rows have no size entry. The others give once, few or many, or a class for an expanded clone.

abundance,len,v_gene,d_gene,j_gene,CDR3aa,CDR3nt
.,13,TRBV5-6,.,TRBJ1-4,CASSVRVGEKLFF,TGTGCCAGCAGCGTAAGGGTGGGTGAAAAACTGTTTTTT
.,13,TRBV7-9,.,TRBJ2-7,CASSRDGSYEQYF,TGTGCCAGCAGCCGGGACGGGAGCTACGAGCAGTACTTC
.,15,TRBV7-9,.,TRBJ2-3,CASSFKPGEADTQYF,TGTGCCAGCAGCTTTAAACCAGGGGAGGCAGATACGCAGTATTTT
once,13,TRBV6-5,.,TRBJ1-1,CASSYSRAGEAFF,TGTGCCAGCAGTTACTCGAGGGCAGGAGAAGCTTTCTTT
.,16,TRBV8-2,.,TRBJ2-6,CGNWVITQSRANVLTF,TGTGGCAATTGGGTCATAACACAAAGTCGGGCCAACGTCCTGACTTTC
.,14,TRBV4-3,.,TRBJ2-2,CASSQRPGAGELFF,TGCGCCAGCAGCCAACGTCCCGGGGCCGGGGAGCTGTTTTTT
once,13,TRBV30,.,TRBJ2-7,CAWSRGMGYEQYF,TGTGCCTGGAGTAGGGGTATGGGCTACGAGCAGTACTTC
.,15,TRBV5-4,.,TRBJ1-2,CASSSLLGQDYGYTF,TGTGCCAGCAGCTCTCTTCTGGGGCAGGACTATGGCTACACCTTC
.,12,TRBV27,TRBD1,TRBJ2-7,CASSWTGDEQYF,TGTGCCAGCAGTTGGACAGGGGACGAGCAGTACTTC
.,19,TRBV11-2,.,TRBJ2-6,CASSSLARGPTSGANVLTF,TGTGCCAGCAGCTCCCTGGCCAGGGGCCCAACCTCTGGGGCCAACGTCCTGACTTTC
.,13,TRBV18,.,TRBJ1-2,CASSLDGNYGYTF,TGTGCCAGCTCACTGGACGGTAACTATGGCTACACCTTC
.,14,TRBV4-1,TRBD1,TRBJ2-7,CASSQEGAGGEQYF,TGCGCCAGCAGCCAAGAGGGGGCAGGGGGCGAGCAGTACTTC
.,14,TRBV30,TRBD1,TRBJ2-2,CAWADRGQVGELFF,TGTGCCTGGGCGGACAGGGGGCAGGTCGGGGAGCTGTTTTTT
.,16,TRBV5-4,TRBD1,TRBJ2-2,CASSSWGQGRTGELFF,TGTGCCAGCAGCTCGTGGGGACAGGGGCGTACCGGGGAGCTGTTTTTT
few,14,TRBV7-9,TRBD1,TRBJ2-7,CASSLPTGTYEQYF,TGTGCCAGCAGCTTACCGACAGGGACCTACGAGCAGTACTTC
.,17,TRBV7-3,TRBD2,TRBJ2-3,CASSLRGTSADTDTQYF,TGTGCCAGCAGCTTAAGGGGGACTAGCGCGGACACAGATACGCAGTATTTT
.,14,TRBV28,TRBD1,TRBJ2-7,CASSNRDSSYEQYF,TGTGCCAGCAGTAACCGGGACAGCTCCTACGAGCAGTACTTC
once,15,TRBV7-6,.,TRBJ2-1,CASRREGGSYNEQFF,TGTGCCAGCAGGAGAGAAGGGGGTTCCTACAATGAGCAGTTCTTC
.,15,TRBV7-7,TRBD1,TRBJ2-2,CASSARDRDTGELFF,TGTGCCAGCAGCGCCCGGGACAGGGACACCGGGGAGCTGTTTTTT
.,14,TRBV21-1,.,TRBJ1-3,CASSKQGPGNTIYF,TGTGCCAGCAGCAAACAGGGACCTGGAAACACCATATATTTT
.,15,TRBV5-1,TRBD1,TRBJ2-1,CASSLRQGAYNEQFF,TGCGCCAGCAGCTTGCGGCAGGGGGCCTACAATGAGCAGTTCTTC
.,15,TRBV6-6,TRBD1,TRBJ2-7,CASSNRDRGLSEQYF,TGTGCCAGCAGCAACCGGGACAGGGGGCTTTCCGAGCAGTACTTC
.,13,TRBV7-2,TRBD2,TRBJ2-1,CASSFSGGNEQFF,TGTGCCAGCAGCTTTTCGGGGGGCAATGAGCAGTTCTTC
.,12,TRBV5-1,.,TRBJ1-1,CASSWTGGEAFF,TGCGCCAGCAGTTGGACGGGAGGTGAAGCTTTCTTT
.,13,TRBV11-2,.,TRBJ1-6,CASSNRQFSPLHF,TGTGCCAGCAGCAACAGACAGTTCTCACCCCTCCACTTT
.,13,TRBV5-6,.,TRBJ2-7,CASTSRWSYEQYF,TGTGCCAGCACCTCCCGGTGGTCCTACGAGCAGTACTTC
.,14,TRBV9,TRBD1,TRBJ1-2,CASSRLTDRGLYTF,TGTGCCAGCAGCCGACTTACGGACAGGGGGTTGTACACCTTC
few,15,TRBV27,.,TRBJ1-2,CASSLNGGTNYGYTF,TGTGCCAGCAGTTTAAATGGGGGAACTAACTATGGCTACACCTTC
few,14,TRBV6-1,.,TRBJ2-7,CASSDTGLYYEQYF,TGTGCCAGCAGTGATACGGGACTCTACTACGAGCAGTACTTC
.,15,TRBV10-2,TRBD2,TRBJ2-6,CATTGGVSGANVLTF,TGCGCCACGACGGGGGGGGTCTCTGGGGCCAACGTCCTGACTTTC
.,16,TRBV5-1,.,TRBJ2-2,CASSLFGQVGAGELFF,TGCGCCAGCAGCTTGTTCGGGCAGGTCGGCGCCGGGGAGCTGTTTTTT
once,11,TRBV20-1,.,TRBJ2-7,CSAWDGSEQYF,TGCAGTGCCTGGGACGGCAGCGAGCAGTACTTC
.,13,TRBV29-1,.,TRBJ2-7,CSATPGGSYEQYF,TGCAGCGCAACCCCCGGGGGATCCTACGAGCAGTACTTC
.,12,TRBV6-1,.,TRBJ2-7,CASRPEVWEQYF,TGTGCCAGCAGGCCGGAAGTTTGGGAGCAGTACTTC
.,14,TRBV7-2,.,TRBJ2-7,CASSLVGASYEQYF,TGTGCCAGCAGCTTAGTAGGGGCTTCCTACGAGCAGTACTTC
once,15,TRBV6-5,.,TRBJ2-5,CASSYSWSRKETQYF,TGTGCCAGCAGTTACTCGTGGTCCAGGAAGGAGACCCAGTACTTC
.,14,TRBV5-6,.,TRBJ1-6,CASSFRGNNSPLHF,TGTGCCAGCAGCTTCCGTGGAAATAATTCACCCCTCCACTTT
.,17,TRBV9,TRBD2,TRBJ2-1,CASSGWTSGGNYNEQFF,TGTGCCAGCAGCGGCTGGACTAGCGGGGGGAACTACAATGAGCAGTTCTTC
.,16,TRBV4-3,TRBD2,TRBJ2-3,CASSQETTSGVVTQYF,TGCGCCAGCAGCCAAGAGACAACTAGCGGGGTGGTTACGCAGTATTTT
.,15,TRBV5-4,TRBD2,TRBJ2-3,CASSAGTSAFSTQYF,TGTGCCAGCAGCGCCGGGACTAGTGCGTTTTCTACGCAGTATTTT
.,13,TRBV5-1,TRBD1,TRBJ1-1,CASSGTVNTEAFF,TGCGCCAGCAGCGGGACAGTGAACACTGAAGCTTTCTTT
.,9,TRBV19,.,TRBJ2-7,CASLLTQYF,TGTGCCAGTCTATTAACGCAGTACTTC
.,14,TRBV7-6,.,TRBJ2-1,CASSLADRSREQFF,TGTGCCAGCAGCTTAGCTGACCGGTCAAGAGAGCAGTTCTTC
once,15,TRBV30,TRBD1,TRBJ2-7,CAWSLERGRPYEQYF,TGTGCCTGGAGTCTTGAGAGGGGGCGTCCCTACGAGCAGTACTTC
.,15,TRBV5-1,TRBD1,TRBJ2-2,CASSSGQGSTGELFF,TGCGCCAGCAGCTCCGGACAGGGAAGCACCGGGGAGCTGTTTTTT
few,15,TRBV11-3,TRBD2,TRBJ2-2,CASSLSLAGTGELFF,TGTGCCAGCAGCTTATCCCTAGCGGGGACCGGGGAGCTGTTTTTT